This is a list of T cell receptor beta chains from one sample in a study of OX40 agonist ivuxolimab in advanced cancers. The repertoire was sequenced with immunoSEQ multiplex PCR; TCRdb's copy has only in-frame clones and lacks some. The table includes some 19,000 clones, about 86% detected once. The source was CD4+ or CD8+ T cells sorted from blood, collected in a trial of the OX40 agonist ivuxolimab. These TCRs come from an adult with an advanced solid tumor such as melanoma, head and neck, liver or kidney cancer. The CDR3 runs from the conserved cysteine through the conserved F or W. The order of the fields is D gene, clone size, J gene, V gene, CDR3 DNA, CDR3 protein. A D gene is named only where the DNA matches it firmly. Rows may omit the clone size; those that give it use once, few, many or a size class.

D: -
size: -
J: TRBJ2-5
V: TRBV11-2
DNA: TGTGCCAGCAGCTTAGATCTCCAGGGGCCCGAAGAGACCCAGTACTTC
CDR3: CASSLDLQGPEETQYF

D: TRBD1
size: -
J: TRBJ2-1
V: TRBV10-3
DNA: TGTGCCATCACCCCATCGAGACAGGGGGCGGACAATGAGCAGTTCTTC
CDR3: CAITPSRQGADNEQFF

D: -
size: -
J: TRBJ1-1
V: TRBV2
DNA: TGTGCCAGCAGTACTCGACAGAACACTGAAGCTTTCTTT
CDR3: CASSTRQNTEAFF

D: TRBD1
size: -
J: TRBJ2-7
V: TRBV5-1
DNA: TGCGCCACCGGGACAGACGGCTTCAGCGAGCAGTACTTC
CDR3: CATGTDGFSEQYF

D: -
size: -
J: TRBJ2-5
V: TRBV11-2
DNA: TGTGCCACTTCGACGGGTGAGGCGGAGACCCAGTACTTC
CDR3: CATSTGEAETQYF

D: -
size: -
J: TRBJ1-1
V: TRBV5-1
DNA: TGCGCCAGCAGCTTGGCAGGGGACGGGTCGGAAGCTTTCTTT
CDR3: CASSLAGDGSEAFF

D: TRBD1
size: few
J: TRBJ2-7
V: TRBV7-2
DNA: TGTGCCAGCAGCTCGGGACAGACCTCCTACGAGCAGTACTTC
CDR3: CASSSGQTSYEQYF

D: TRBD1
size: -
J: TRBJ1-5
V: TRBV19
DNA: TGTGCCAGTAGCGAAGGACAGGGGAGAGCGCCCCAGCATTTT
CDR3: CASSEGQGRAPQHF

D: -
size: -
J: TRBJ2-2
V: TRBV15
DNA: TGTGCCACCAGCAGAGACCTGACTACCGGGGAGCTGTTTTTT
CDR3: CATSRDLTTGELFF

D: -
size: -
J: TRBJ2-5
V: TRBV7-7
DNA: TGTGCCAGCAGCTTGGGTGCAGCGGGTCTCCAAGAGACCCAGTACTTC
CDR3: CASSLGAAGLQETQYF

D: -
size: -
J: TRBJ2-7
V: TRBV19
DNA: TGTGCCAGCGGCACCTACGAGCAGTACTTC
CDR3: CASGTYEQYF

D: TRBD1
size: -
J: TRBJ2-3
V: TRBV4-3
DNA: TGCGCCAGCAGCCAAGATCCCGGACAGGGGGCAACAGATACGCAGTATTTT
CDR3: CASSQDPGQGATDTQYF

D: TRBD2
size: once
J: TRBJ2-1
V: TRBV7-9
DNA: TGTGCCAGCAGCTCCAGCGGGAGGCCATCCGATGAGCAGTTCTTC
CDR3: CASSSSGRPSDEQFF

D: -
size: -
J: TRBJ1-1
V: TRBV18
DNA: TGTGCCAGCTCACGTACACAGGGTATTGAAGCTTTCTTT
CDR3: CASSRTQGIEAFF

D: TRBD2
size: -
J: TRBJ2-1
V: TRBV7-3
DNA: TGTGCCAGCAGCTTATCCGCGGGAGGTTACTATGAGCAGTTCTTC
CDR3: CASSLSAGGYYEQFF

D: TRBD2
size: -
J: TRBJ2-1
V: TRBV29-1
DNA: TGCAGCGTTGTGGGTAGCGGGAGAGGTAATGAGCAGTTCTTC
CDR3: CSVVGSGRGNEQFF

D: TRBD2
size: -
J: TRBJ2-7
V: TRBV10-3
DNA: TGTGCCATCAGTCCGGGACTAGCGGGAGACGAGCAGTACTTC
CDR3: CAISPGLAGDEQYF

D: TRBD1
size: -
J: TRBJ2-2
V: TRBV28
DNA: TGTGCCAGCAGTTTTATATTGGGGGTAATGAGACAGGGAAAAACCGGGGAGCTGTTTTTT
CDR3: CASSFILGVMRQGKTGELFF

D: TRBD1
size: few
J: TRBJ2-7
V: TRBV2
DNA: TGTGCCAGCAGGACCGGGACAGGAGCCTACGAGCAGTACTTC
CDR3: CASRTGTGAYEQYF

D: TRBD1
size: -
J: TRBJ1-1
V: TRBV6-6
DNA: TGTGCCAGCAGTTACCTTACAGGGGTTGGGACTGAAGCTTTCTTT
CDR3: CASSYLTGVGTEAFF

D: -
size: -
J: TRBJ2-1
V: TRBV4-2
DNA: TGTGCCAGCAGCCAAGTTAGTAGCGGCTACAATGAGCAGTTCTTC
CDR3: CASSQVSSGYNEQFF

D: TRBD2
size: -
J: TRBJ2-2
V: TRBV19
DNA: TGTGCCAGTAGTATTCTAGCGGGAGGGACCGGGGAGCTGTTTTTT
CDR3: CASSILAGGTGELFF

D: -
size: -
J: TRBJ2-5
V: TRBV2
DNA: TGTGCCAGCAGTGAAGAAGCGACGGAGACCCAGTACTTC
CDR3: CASSEEATETQYF

D: TRBD1
size: -
J: TRBJ2-1
V: TRBV7-9
DNA: TGTGCCAGCGGCCCCCACCCCGGGACAGGGACGAATGAGCAGTTCTTC
CDR3: CASGPHPGTGTNEQFF

D: -
size: -
J: TRBJ1-2
V: TRBV7-6
DNA: TGTGCCAGCACTACCGACAGTATCTATGGCTACACCTTC
CDR3: CASTTDSIYGYTF

D: -
size: -
J: TRBJ1-3
V: TRBV28
DNA: TGTGCCAGCAGTGCGGGGGGCCTCTCTGGAAACACCATATATTTT
CDR3: CASSAGGLSGNTIYF

D: -
size: -
J: TRBJ1-5
V: TRBV2
DNA: TGTGCCAGCAGTGGTTTCTGGGGCAATCAGCCCCAGCATTTT
CDR3: CASSGFWGNQPQHF

D: -
size: few
J: TRBJ2-1
V: TRBV2
DNA: TGTGCCAGCAGTGAAAAGGGGGCCTACAATGAGCAGTTCTTC
CDR3: CASSEKGAYNEQFF

D: -
size: -
J: TRBJ2-1
V: TRBV28
DNA: TGTGCCAGCAGTTTCAGTTGGGAGCAGTTCTTC
CDR3: CASSFSWEQFF

D: TRBD2
size: -
J: TRBJ2-5
V: TRBV6-6
DNA: TGTGCCAGCAGTTACCCCCAACTAGCGGAGGTGGCCCAGTACTTC
CDR3: CASSYPQLAEVAQYF

D: -
size: -
J: TRBJ1-1
V: TRBV7-3
DNA: TGTGCCGCGGGGGCCGTGAACACTGAAGCTTTCTTT
CDR3: CAAGAVNTEAFF

D: TRBD1
size: -
J: TRBJ2-1
V: TRBV28
DNA: TGTGCCAGCAGTGGATGGACAGGGACGCTTGAGCAGTTCTTC
CDR3: CASSGWTGTLEQFF

D: -
size: -
J: TRBJ2-3
V: TRBV27
DNA: TGTGCCAGCAGCCTACAGGGTTCGGGCACAGATACGCAGTATTTT
CDR3: CASSLQGSGTDTQYF

D: TRBD1
size: -
J: TRBJ1-2
V: TRBV13
DNA: TGTGCCAGCAGCTCCGGTAGGACAGGGGACGGCTACACCTTC
CDR3: CASSSGRTGDGYTF

D: TRBD2
size: -
J: TRBJ2-4
V: TRBV10-1
DNA: TGCGCCAGCAGTGAGTCTAGCGGGAGAGGGGGCATTCAGTACTTC
CDR3: CASSESSGRGGIQYF

D: -
size: -
J: TRBJ1-2
V: TRBV27
DNA: TGTGCCAGCAGTTCCAAACCTTCCGGGACCGATGGATACACCTTC
CDR3: CASSSKPSGTDGYTF

D: TRBD1
size: -
J: TRBJ2-7
V: TRBV5-4
DNA: TGTGCCAGCAGCTTGGGGGGACAGTCGTACGAGCAGTACTTC
CDR3: CASSLGGQSYEQYF

D: TRBD2
size: -
J: TRBJ2-7
V: TRBV28
DNA: TGTGCCAGCAGTCCCCCTGGGCTAGCGGGACACGAGCAGTACTTC
CDR3: CASSPPGLAGHEQYF

D: -
size: -
J: TRBJ2-1
V: TRBV7-3
DNA: TGTGCCAGCAGCCAACAGGGAAACTACAATGAGCAGTTCTTC
CDR3: CASSQQGNYNEQFF

D: TRBD1
size: few
J: TRBJ1-1
V: TRBV7-9
DNA: TGTGCCAGCAGCTTTGTAAACCGGGACAGGGGACCGAACACTGAAGCTTTCTTT
CDR3: CASSFVNRDRGPNTEAFF

D: -
size: -
J: TRBJ1-1
V: TRBV30
DNA: TGTGCCTGGAGTAAAGTCTCAGGGTACACTGAAGCTTTCTTT
CDR3: CAWSKVSGYTEAFF

D: -
size: -
J: TRBJ1-4
V: TRBV9
DNA: TGTGCCGTGCACGGGCCTCAGAGGGAAAAACTGTTTTTT
CDR3: CAVHGPQREKLFF

D: -
size: -
J: TRBJ2-5
V: TRBV7-9
DNA: TGTGCCGCAGGCGGGGAGACCCAGTACTTC
CDR3: CAAGGETQYF

D: -
size: -
J: TRBJ2-5
V: TRBV7-8
DNA: TGTGCCAGCAGCTTCCTCCCGTGGCTGGGCCAAGAGACCCAGTACTTC
CDR3: CASSFLPWLGQETQYF

D: TRBD2
size: -
J: TRBJ2-7
V: TRBV13
DNA: TGTGCCAGCAGCTGGGGACTAGTGGGTGAGCAGTACTTC
CDR3: CASSWGLVGEQYF

D: TRBD2
size: -
J: TRBJ2-7
V: TRBV28
DNA: TGTGCCAGCAGTCCGAGGGGACTAGCGGAGAACTTC
CDR3: CASSPRGLAENF

D: -
size: -
J: TRBJ1-4
V: TRBV19
DNA: TGTGCCAGTAGCCTCGGGGTGTCACCTGCAACTAATGAAAAACTGTTTTTT
CDR3: CASSLGVSPATNEKLFF

D: -
size: once
J: TRBJ2-1
V: TRBV4-3
DNA: TGCGCCAGCAGCCAAGGGGCGGGAACCTACAATGAGCAGTTCTTC
CDR3: CASSQGAGTYNEQFF

D: -
size: -
J: TRBJ1-5
V: TRBV19
DNA: TGTGCCAGTAGTATAGGGACGGGGGTTAGTCAGCCCCAGCATTTT
CDR3: CASSIGTGVSQPQHF

D: TRBD1
size: -
J: TRBJ2-7
V: TRBV14
DNA: TGTGCCAGCAGCCAAAGTGGGACAGGGTCTGGCGAGCAGTACTTC
CDR3: CASSQSGTGSGEQYF

D: TRBD2
size: -
J: TRBJ2-4
V: TRBV6-5
DNA: TGTGCCAGCAGGGGAGGGGTAGCCAAAAACATTCAGTACTTC
CDR3: CASRGGVAKNIQYF

D: -
size: -
J: TRBJ1-1
V: TRBV5-1
DNA: TGCGCCACCCGCTTGAGGACGAACACTGAAGCTTTCTTT
CDR3: CATRLRTNTEAFF

D: TRBD2
size: -
J: TRBJ2-3
V: TRBV7-2
DNA: TGTGCCAGCAGTCAGTCGCAGCGGGAAATTTCAGATACGCAGTATTTT
CDR3: CASSQSQREISDTQYF

D: TRBD1
size: -
J: TRBJ2-6
V: TRBV28
DNA: TGTGCCAGCAGATCCCCGGGACAGGGGGCGCATGGGGCCAACGTCCTGACTTTC
CDR3: CASRSPGQGAHGANVLTF

D: -
size: -
J: TRBJ2-7
V: TRBV7-8
DNA: TGTGCCAGCAGCGGAAGGGATCCCTACGAGCAGTACTTC
CDR3: CASSGRDPYEQYF

D: -
size: once
J: TRBJ2-7
V: TRBV4-1
DNA: TGCGCCAGCAGCCTGACCCTAGCAGGCTACGAGCAGTACTTC
CDR3: CASSLTLAGYEQYF